The clone carrying this T cell receptor (beta chain) was seen many times. This sample stems from a study of blood T cell repertoires in COVID-19. Study-wide context: Sources were T cells, B-cell-depleted T cells, or PBMCs; the material itself was cDNA or gDNA.

This CDR3 is built from 13 residues. The germline V and J ends were trimmed by 7 bases and 3 bases, with 12 bases remaining between them. Source study methods: Counts of nucleated cells, estimated from reference gene primer amplification, were obtained. The protocol was immunoSEQ multiplex PCR, while the TCRdb copy is restricted to in-frame clones and leaves out a portion. D and trimming were read from the DNA, whereas the V and J calls and clone size are those reported in that table. This repertoire shows tens of thousands of clones, about 90% found once; its top ten account for about 13%. Input material: peripheral blood. The sequence was collected from a human donor in a cohort sampled during active COVID-19. The V gene is TRBV12-3 or TRBV12-4, the J gene TRBJ1-1, with D possibly being TRBD1 (5 bases). The chain's CDR3 is CASKTDSHTEAFF. The DNA for the CDR3 is TGTGCCAGCAAAACCGACAGCCACACTGAAGCTTTCTTT.